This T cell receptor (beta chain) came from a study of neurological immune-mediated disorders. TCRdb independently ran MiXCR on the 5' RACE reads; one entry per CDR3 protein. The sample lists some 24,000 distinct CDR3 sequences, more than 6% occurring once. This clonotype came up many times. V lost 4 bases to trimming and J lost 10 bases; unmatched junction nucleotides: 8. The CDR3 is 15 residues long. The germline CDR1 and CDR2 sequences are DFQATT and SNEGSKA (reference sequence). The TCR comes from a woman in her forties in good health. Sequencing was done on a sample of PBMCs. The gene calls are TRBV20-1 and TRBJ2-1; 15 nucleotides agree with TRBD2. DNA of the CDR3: TGCAGTGCTACCAGGCCGGGACTAGCGGGAGGCGAGCAGTTCTTC. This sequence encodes CSATRPGLAGGEQFF.